This entry features one T cell receptor beta chain sequence. Its antigen is not identified. Using immunoSEQ multiplex PCR, the repertoire was profiled, and TCRdb retains in-frame clones only, with some absent. Here the sample spans roughly 34,000 clones, more than 70% being singletons. Blood specimens came from baseline, cycle 4 day 1, and cycle 7 day 1. The source of the sample is a study of OX40 agonist ivuxolimab in advanced cancers. Study-wide background: Previous treatment with anti-PD-1, anti-PD-L1 or anti-CTLA-4 therapy was allowed; approximately 40% had received some.

General observations from the study: People who partly responded at 0.1-3.0 mg/kg had some of the least clonal expansion seen. CD4+ and CD8+ T cells in blood underwent clonal expansion by week 6 at 0.1 to 3.0 mg/kg.

Germline V gene data show CDR1 as SGHAT and CDR2 as FQDESV (reference sequence). This CDR3 has 14 amino acids. V lost 1 base to trimming and J lost 5 bases, with 11 bases between them. This chain connects TRBV11-1 to TRBJ1-1; D gene ambiguous. The sequence derives from an adult with an advanced solid tumor such as melanoma, head and neck, liver or kidney cancer. Sequencing used CD4+ or CD8+ T cells sorted from blood, obtained in a trial of the OX40 agonist ivuxolimab. The CDR3 spells CASSLDRALTEAFF. CDR3 DNA sequence: TGTGCCAGCAGCTTAGACCGGGCGTTGACTGAAGCTTTCTTT.